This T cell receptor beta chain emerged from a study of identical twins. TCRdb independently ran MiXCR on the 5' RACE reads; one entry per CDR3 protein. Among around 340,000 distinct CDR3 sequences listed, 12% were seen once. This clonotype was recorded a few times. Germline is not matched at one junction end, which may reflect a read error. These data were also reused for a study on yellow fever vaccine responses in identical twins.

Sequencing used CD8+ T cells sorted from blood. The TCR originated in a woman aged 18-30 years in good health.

The CDR3 region has the DNA TGTGCCAGCAGCCTAGCCACTAGCGGGTCGGGCAATGAGCAGTTCTTC. Encoded protein: CASSLATSGSGNEQFF. The chain is built from TRBV7-6 and TRBJ2-1; TRBD2 matches 9 bases. The CDR3 runs to 16 residues. Germline CDR1 SGHVS, CDR2 FNYEAQ. Supplemented by reference TRBV7-6 and TRBJ2-1, the full variable domain reads GAGVSQSPRYKVTKRGQDVALRCDPISGHVSLYWYRQALGQGPEFLTYFNYEAQQDKSGLPNDRFSAERPEGSISTLTIQRTEQRDSAMYRCASSLATSGSGNEQFFGPGTRLTVL.